This T cell receptor (beta chain) was sequenced during a study of blood T cell repertoires in COVID-19. In the authors' methods: Estimation of nucleated cell counts was performed using reference gene primer amplification. TCRdb keeps only in-frame clones here, not all; method: immunoSEQ multiplex PCR. V, J and clone size are those of that table, while D and trimming were read from the DNA. The sample has about 670,000 clones; just under 90% are singletons. V was pared by 4 bases and J by 3 bases, with 9 bases between. In germline, CDR1 is LNHDA, CDR2 SQIVND (reference sequence). The CDR3 is 13 residues long.

The chain has TRBV19 and TRBJ1-1; D unclear. The sequenced material came from peripheral blood. The receptor was derived from a woman younger than 30 with acute or convalescent COVID-19. This CDR3 is CASSNPEDTEAFF. The CDR3 nucleotides read TGTGCCAGTAGTAATCCGGAGGACACTGAAGCTTTCTTT.